The 25 T cell receptor beta chains reported below all come from one sample, sequenced in a study of blood T cell repertoires in COVID-19. Sequencing used immunoSEQ multiplex PCR; TCRdb keeps in-frame clones, though not all of them. Of roughly 280,000 clones listed, about nine tenths are singletons. The sample was peripheral blood. The receptors stem from a man aged 50 to 59 with acute or convalescent COVID-19.

This sequence joins TRBV18 and TRBJ1-5, with 10 nucleotides matching TRBD1. CDR3 length: 15 residues. After removal of 6 bases from V and 3 bases from J, the junction contained 5 bases not matched to a gene. Germline V gene lookup returns CDR1 KGHSH and CDR2 LQKENI. CDR3 residues: CASSPGTGANQPQHF. As DNA, the CDR3 is TGTGCCAGCTCCCCCGGGACAGGGGCCAATCAGCCCCAGCATTTT.

The CDR3: CASSELVSGNTIYF. The CDR3, as DNA: TGTGCCAGTAGTGAGTTAGTTTCTGGAAACACCATATATTTT. This sequence joins TRBV19 and TRBJ1-3, with D uncertain. The length of the CDR3 is 14 residues. Trimming pared 5 bases from V and 1 base from J, leaving 9 bases between. Germline V CDR1 and CDR2: LNHDA, SQIVND (reference sequence).

This clone has only one observation. V is TRBV18 and J is TRBJ2-1; 9 bases map to TRBD1. J lost 4 bases, V lost 6 bases, and 4 bases had no gene match. CDR1 KGHSH and CDR2 LQKENI come from the germline V gene. The CDR3 has 14 amino acids. The DNA for the CDR3 is TGTGCCAGCTCCCCGGACAGGGGATACAATGAGCAGTTCTTC. It specifies CASSPDRGYNEQFF.

The rearrangement uses TRBV9 and TRBJ1-4; perhaps TRBD1 as D (6 bases). The V gene lost 3 bases and the J gene lost 8 bases, with 20 bases spanning the gap. The length of the CDR3 is 16 residues. Germline assignment: CDR1 SGDLS and CDR2 YYNGEE. This chain's CDR3 is CASSARNVQGSEKLFF. CDR3 bases: TGTGCCAGCAGCGCGAGGAATGTTCAGGGGAGCGAAAAACTGTTTTTT.

The V gene is TRBV6-2 or TRBV6-3, the J gene TRBJ2-5, with 7 bases matching TRBD1. V shed 6 bases and J 2 bases; nucleotides not matched to a gene: 9. From germline, CDR1 is MNHEY and CDR2 SVGEGT. The CDR3 spans 15 residues. The CDR3 DNA is TGTGCCAGCAGCCGTGGGACAGCGAGACAAGAGACCCAGTACTTC. This codes for CASSRGTARQETQYF.

This clone was observed once. The chain links TRBV3-1 (or the pseudogene TRBV3-2) to TRBJ1-6; 8 bases line up with TRBD1. The CDR3 spans 15 residues. The V and J ends lost 2 bases and 6 bases, in that order; junction bases with no gene match: 3. Germline V gene sequence: CDR1 LGHDT, CDR2 YNNKEL (reference sequence). The CDR3 region has the DNA TGTGCCAGCAGCCAATCAGGGGGCGGTAATTCACCCCTCCACTTT. Translation: CASSQSGGGNSPLHF.

This chain uses TRBV19 with TRBJ1-5, with unresolved D. Germline V gene lookup returns CDR1 LNHDA and CDR2 SQIVND (reference sequence). The V and J ends lost 3 bases and 4 bases respectively, with 10 bases between them. The CDR3 has 14 amino acids. The CDR3 loop is CASSIYGGNQPQHF. CDR3 bases: TGTGCCAGTAGTATTTACGGAGGGAATCAGCCCCAGCATTTT.

This rearrangement joins TRBV7-9 to TRBJ1-2; D gene uncertain. In germline, CDR1 is SEHNR, CDR2 FQNEAQ (reference sequence). The CDR3 has 14 residues. V dropped 3 bases and J dropped 4 bases, with 12 bases sitting between them. Here the CDR3 reads CASSLVVEIYGYTF. The CDR3 DNA is TGTGCCAGCAGCTTGGTGGTAGAGATCTATGGCTACACCTTC. Using reference TRBV7-9 and TRBJ1-2 for the parts outside the CDR3, the full variable domain is DTGVSQNPRHKITKRGQNVTFRCDPISEHNRLYWYRQTLGQGPEFLTYFQNEAQLEKSRLLSDRFSAERPKGSFSTLEIQRTEQGDSAMYLCASSLVVEIYGYTFGSGTRLTVV.

J is TRBJ1-3 and V is TRBV30; possibly TRBD1 for D (6 bases). V dropped 2 bases and J dropped 0 bases, with 8 bases sitting between them. The CDR3 extends over 14 amino acids. Germline V gene data show CDR1 as GTSNPN and CDR2 as SVGIG (reference sequence). The CDR3 DNA follows: TGTGCCTGGAGTCAGGGGACCTCTGGAAACACCATATATTTT. Its translation: CAWSQGTSGNTIYF.

The rearrangement joins TRBV7-9 to TRBJ2-5, with D maybe TRBD2 (6 bases). V was cut by 0 bases and J by 2 bases, with 7 bases left in between. This CDR3 region has 14 residues. Germline CDR1 SEHNR, CDR2 FQNEAQ (reference sequence). DNA of the CDR3: TGTGCCAGCAGCTTAGCGACTAGGCAAGAGACCCAGTACTTC. Protein: CASSLATRQETQYF.

The chain's CDR3 is CASSGDRGRGWETQYF. CDR3 nucleotides: TGTGCCAGCAGTGGAGACAGGGGGCGCGGGTGGGAGACCCAGTACTTC. The genes are TRBV6-1 and TRBJ2-5, with TRBD1 matching 10 bases. This CDR3 is 16 amino acids long. With V trimmed by 4 bases and J by 5 bases, 10 bases remained unmatched. Looked up from germline, CDR1 is MNHNS and CDR2 is SASEGT.

This chain connects TRBV6-1 to TRBJ1-4; 7 bases are a match to TRBD1. Looked up from germline, CDR1 is MNHNS and CDR2 is SASEGT. The CDR3 length is 15 residues. Germline trimming cut 0 bases from V and 8 bases from J; bases unmatched to any gene: 6. The CDR3 bases are TGTGCCAGCAGTGAAGCGGAATGGACAGGAGAAAAACTGTTTTTT. Translation: CASSEAEWTGEKLFF.

This clone came up a few times. The CDR3 DNA sequence: TGTGCCAGCAGCCGGGACAGTTATCAGCCCCAGCATTTT. Amino acid sequence: CASSRDSYQPQHF. The chain is built from TRBV11-2 and TRBJ1-5, with 7 bases matching TRBD1. Germline trimming cut 5 bases from V and 5 bases from J; bases unmatched to any gene: 3. CDR1 is SGHAT and CDR2 is FQNNGV in the germline V gene. The CDR3 totals 13 residues.

The chain uses TRBV14 and TRBJ1-6, with 7 bases aligning to TRBD1. This CDR3 region has 14 residues. The germline V gene encodes CDR1 SGHDN and CDR2 FVKESK. After removal of 0 bases from V and 7 bases from J, the junction contained 0 bases not matched to a gene. This chain's CDR3 is CASSQETGNSPLHF. The DNA for the CDR3 is TGTGCCAGCAGCCAAGAGACAGGGAATTCACCCCTCCACTTT.

J is TRBJ1-4 and V is TRBV5-8; D uncertain. V lost 0 bases and J 0 bases, leaving 15 bases between the germline ends. The CDR3 spans 18 residues. Germline CDR1 is SGHTS and CDR2 is YDEGEE. The CDR3 DNA reads as TGTGCCAGCAGCTTGGCCAAAAGAGCGATAGCAACTAATGAAAAACTGTTTTTT. Its translation: CASSLAKRAIATNEKLFF.

The CDR3 DNA reads as TGTGCCAGCAGCCCACAGCGGGGGAGGGATACGCAGTATTTT. This encodes CASSPQRGRDTQYF. The genes are TRBV7-3 and TRBJ2-3, with TRBD2 matching 8 bases. The CDR3 spans 14 residues. Germline V lookup: CDR1 SGHTA, CDR2 FQGTGA. After removal of 5 bases from V and 6 bases from J, the junction contained 7 bases not matched to a gene.

The chain links TRBV5-5 to TRBJ1-1; D is unresolved. The V end was cut by 0 bases, the J end by 5 bases, with 14 bases between. The germline V gene has CDR1 SGHKS and CDR2 YYEKEE (reference sequence). The CDR3 has 15 residues. In DNA, the CDR3 is TGTGCCAGCAGCTTGGCCTCAACTATTGGGACTGAAGCTTTCTTT. This translates into CASSLASTIGTEAFF.

The chain links TRBV5-1 to TRBJ2-3; D is ambiguous. Per germline, CDR1 SGHRS and CDR2 YFSETQ. V was trimmed by 1 base and J by 7 bases, leaving 7 bases between them. The CDR3 contains 12 residues. The CDR3 DNA reads as TGCGCCAGCAGCTTGTACAAAAATACGCAGTATTTT. Protein product: CASSLYKNTQYF.

The genes are TRBV29-1 and TRBJ2-2; TRBD1 aligns across 8 bases. Germline V gene data show CDR1 as SQVTM and CDR2 as ANQGSEA. V was pared by 7 bases and J by 7 bases, with 8 bases of the junction left unmatched. There are 13 residues in the CDR3. The CDR3 sequence is CSGGQARGGELFF. The CDR3 DNA is TGCAGCGGGGGACAGGCCCGTGGCGGGGAGCTGTTTTTT.

V and J are TRBV6-6 and TRBJ2-7; D is ambiguous. The CDR3 is 14 residues long. CDR1 MNHNY and CDR2 SVGAGI come from the germline V gene (reference sequence). Trimming stripped 6 bases from V and 6 bases from J, with 18 bases between. CDR3 DNA: TGTGCCAGCAGCCTTACAGCAATAGTTGGCGAGCAGTACTTC. Amino acids: CASSLTAIVGEQYF.

Here the CDR3 DNA reads TGTGCCATCAGCGGCCTGGGACAGGGTTTCTACAATGAGCAGTTCTTC. Protein: CAISGLGQGFYNEQFF. This chain joins TRBV10-3 and TRBJ2-1; 9 bases map to TRBD1. The V and J ends lost 6 bases and 3 bases, in that order; junction bases with no gene match: 9. There are 16 residues in the CDR3. Germline V lookup: CDR1 ENHRY, CDR2 SYGVKD.

CDR3: CASSFTAGGPGTGELFF. The CDR3 DNA is TGTGCCAGCAGCTTCACAGCGGGGGGGCCGGGCACCGGGGAGCTGTTTTTT. V gene TRBV11-3 combines with J gene TRBJ2-2; 10 bases are a match to TRBD2. V dropped 3 bases and J dropped 4; count of bases not matched to a gene: 8. The germline CDR1 and CDR2 sequences are SGHNT and YENEEA. There are 17 residues in the CDR3.

This clone was observed a few times. This sequence joins TRBV3-1 (or the pseudogene TRBV3-2) and TRBJ1-1, with 9 bases lining up with TRBD1. The V segment lost 4 bases and the J segment 2 bases; nucleotides outside the gene matches: 5. Germline CDR1 reads LGHDT; CDR2 reads YNNKEL (reference sequence). The length of the CDR3 is 15 residues. CDR3 protein: CASSPWDRVNTEAFF. DNA for the CDR3: TGTGCCAGCAGCCCGTGGGACAGGGTAAACACTGAAGCTTTCTTT.

This clone was observed a single time. The CDR3 is CASSLLIDSNSPLHF. The CDR3 nucleotides read TGTGCCAGCAGTTTATTGATCGACAGCAATTCACCCCTCCACTTT. This sequence joins TRBV27 and TRBJ1-6; TRBD1 might be the D (5 bases). From germline, CDR1 is MNHEY and CDR2 SMNVEV (reference sequence). V was trimmed by 1 base and J by 7 bases, leaving 11 bases between them. This CDR3 spans 15 amino acids.

The chain couples TRBV6-6 to TRBJ1-2, with a weak D call TRBD1 (5 bases). Trimming took 10 bases from V and 8 from J, leaving 20 bases between them. The CDR3 length is 13 residues. Germline V gene lookup returns CDR1 MNHNY and CDR2 SVGAGI (reference sequence). As DNA, the CDR3 is TGTGCCACCCGATACGGGCAGGGTGGGGGCTACACCTTC. Protein product: CATRYGQGGGYTF.